This T cell receptor (beta chain) is drawn from a study of control samples from healthy donors and cancer patients. Some clones are missing from TCRdb's copy, which holds only in-frame ones; the method was immunoSEQ multiplex PCR. Of 150,000 or so clones listed, under 95% are singletons. Deletions cut 5 bases from V and 3 bases from J, with 17 bases between. The CDR3 totals 16 residues. Germline CDR1 and CDR2: MDHEN and SYDVKM. Specimen: blood. The J gene is TRBJ1-5, the V gene TRBV28, with a possible D match to TRBD1 (5 bases). This clonotype was obtained from a young man in good health. The CDR3: CASSIDDGTYNQPQHF. DNA for the CDR3: TGTGCCAGCAGTATCGATGACGGGACTTACAATCAGCCCCAGCATTTT.